The present T cell receptor (beta chain) was sequenced within a study of cytomegalovirus exposure and HLA in healthy donors. Study findings and constraints: The sole available immune exposure information was CMV serostatus.

The CDR3 is made up of 16 amino acids. The germline V gene encodes CDR1 SGHAT and CDR2 FQNNGV. V lost 1 base and J 2 bases, leaving 9 bases between the germline ends. In this sample, this clone turned up a few times. What it recognizes is unknown. The study ran its PCR with 60 Vbeta and 13 Jbeta primers. Data came from immunoSEQ multiplex PCR; TCRdb stores just in-frame clones and leaves some out. The sample yields over 150,000 clones, approximately 70% seen once. V gene TRBV11-2 combines with J gene TRBJ2-6, with a possible D match to TRBD2 (5 bases). Sequencing was done on a sample of PBMCs. The receptor was isolated from a woman between 40 and 50 years old in good health and CMV-seropositive. For the CDR3, the DNA is TGTGCCAGCAGCTTAGGCATGGGAGCTGGGGCCAACGTCCTGACTTTC. This gives the protein CASSLGMGAGANVLTF.